This T cell receptor (beta chain) stems from a study of blood T cell repertoires in COVID-19. About the study: Spain, Italy and the United States supplied samples that represented acute and convalescent COVID-19.

Source study methods: The authors estimated nucleated cell counts from reference gene primer amplification. This table comes from immunoSEQ multiplex PCR, and its TCRdb copy is limited to in-frame clones, with some not included. For V, J and clone size, that table is used; D and trimming come from the DNA. The repertoire holds roughly 35,000 clones, with about 90% as singletons. This CDR3 has 15 residues. CDR1 is SGHNT, CDR2 YYREEE, per germline (reference sequence). V was clipped by 6 bases and J by 7 bases; unmatched bases: 14. The sequence derives from a human donor in a cohort sampled during active COVID-19. The chain is built from TRBV5-4 and TRBJ1-2; 8 positions match TRBD1. Sequencing was carried out using peripheral blood. For the CDR3, the DNA is TGTGCCAGCAAGCTAAGCAGGACAGGGTTTGGTGGCTACACCTTC. This codes for CASKLSRTGFGGYTF.